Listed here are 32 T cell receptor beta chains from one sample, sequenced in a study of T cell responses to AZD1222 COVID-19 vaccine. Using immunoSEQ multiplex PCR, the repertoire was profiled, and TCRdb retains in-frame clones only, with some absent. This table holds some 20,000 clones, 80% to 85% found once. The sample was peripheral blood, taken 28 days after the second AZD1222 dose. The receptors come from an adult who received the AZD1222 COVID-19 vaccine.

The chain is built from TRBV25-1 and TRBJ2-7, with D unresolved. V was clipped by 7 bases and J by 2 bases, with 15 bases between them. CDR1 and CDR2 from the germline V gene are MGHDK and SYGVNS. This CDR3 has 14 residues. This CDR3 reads CASTTRTAPYEQYF. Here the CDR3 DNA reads TGTGCCAGCACCACGAGGACGGCTCCCTACGAGCAGTACTTC.

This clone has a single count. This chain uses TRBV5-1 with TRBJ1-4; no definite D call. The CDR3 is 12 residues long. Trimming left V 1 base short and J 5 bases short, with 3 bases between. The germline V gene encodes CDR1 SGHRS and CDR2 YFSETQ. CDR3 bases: TGCGCCAGCAGCTTGCAGAATGAAAAACTGTTTTTT. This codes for CASSLQNEKLFF. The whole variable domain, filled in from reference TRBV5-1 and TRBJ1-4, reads KAGVTQTPRYLIKTRGQQVTLSCSPISGHRSVSWYQQTPGQGLQFLFEYFSETQRNKGNFPGRFSGRQFSNSRSEMNVSTLELGDSALYLCASSLQNEKLFFGSGTQLSVL.

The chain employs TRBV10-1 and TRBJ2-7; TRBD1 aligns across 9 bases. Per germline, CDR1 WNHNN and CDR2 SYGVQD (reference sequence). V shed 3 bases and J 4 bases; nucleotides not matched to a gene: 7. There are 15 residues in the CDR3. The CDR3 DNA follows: TGCGCCAGCAGTGAAGTGGGACAGGGTAAATACGAGCAGTACTTC. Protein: CASSEVGQGKYEQYF.

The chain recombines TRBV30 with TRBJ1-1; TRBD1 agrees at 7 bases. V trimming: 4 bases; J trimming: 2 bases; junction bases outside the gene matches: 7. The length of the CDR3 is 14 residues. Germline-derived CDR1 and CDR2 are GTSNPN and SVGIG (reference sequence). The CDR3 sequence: CAWTRDRDNTEAFF. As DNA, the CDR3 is TGTGCCTGGACAAGAGACAGGGACAACACTGAAGCTTTCTTT.

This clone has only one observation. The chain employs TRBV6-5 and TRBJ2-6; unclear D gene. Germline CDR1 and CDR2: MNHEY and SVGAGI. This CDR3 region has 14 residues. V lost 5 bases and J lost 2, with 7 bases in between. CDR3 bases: TGTGCCAGCAGTAGGTGGCCTGGGGCCAACGTCCTGACTTTC. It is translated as CASSRWPGANVLTF.

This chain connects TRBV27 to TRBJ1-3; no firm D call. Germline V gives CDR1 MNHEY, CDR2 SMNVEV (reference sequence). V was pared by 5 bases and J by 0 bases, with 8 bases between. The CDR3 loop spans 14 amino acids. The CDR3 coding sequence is TGTGCCAGCAGTAGAGGGAGCTCTGGAAACACCATATATTTT. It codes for CASSRGSSGNTIYF.

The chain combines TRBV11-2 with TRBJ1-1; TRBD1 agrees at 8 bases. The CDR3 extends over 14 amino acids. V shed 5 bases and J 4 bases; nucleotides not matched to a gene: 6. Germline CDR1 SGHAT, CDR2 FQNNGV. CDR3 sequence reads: CASSTRTGTTEAFF. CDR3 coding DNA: TGTGCCAGCAGCACTCGGACAGGGACCACTGAAGCTTTCTTT.

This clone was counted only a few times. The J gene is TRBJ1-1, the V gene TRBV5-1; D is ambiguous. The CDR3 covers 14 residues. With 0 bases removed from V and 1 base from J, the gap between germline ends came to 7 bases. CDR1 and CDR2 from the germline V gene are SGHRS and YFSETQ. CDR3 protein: CASSLATENTEAFF. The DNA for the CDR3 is TGCGCCAGCAGCTTGGCAACTGAGAACACTGAAGCTTTCTTT. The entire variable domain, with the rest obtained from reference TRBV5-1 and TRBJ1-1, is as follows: KAGVTQTPRYLIKTRGQQVTLSCSPISGHRSVSWYQQTPGQGLQFLFEYFSETQRNKGNFPGRFSGRQFSNSRSEMNVSTLELGDSALYLCASSLATENTEAFFGQGTRLTVV.

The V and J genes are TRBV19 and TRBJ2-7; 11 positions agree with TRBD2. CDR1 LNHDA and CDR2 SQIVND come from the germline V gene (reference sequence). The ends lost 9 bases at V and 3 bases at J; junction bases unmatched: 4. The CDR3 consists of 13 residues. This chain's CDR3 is CASTSGGRYEQYF. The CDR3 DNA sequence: TGTGCCAGCACTAGCGGGGGACGCTACGAGCAGTACTTC.

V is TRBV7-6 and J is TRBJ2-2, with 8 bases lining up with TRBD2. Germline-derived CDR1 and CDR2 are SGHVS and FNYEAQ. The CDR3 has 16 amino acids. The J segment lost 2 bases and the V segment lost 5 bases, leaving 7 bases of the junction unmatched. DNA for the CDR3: TGTGCCAGCAGCCCCAGCGGGGGTTCAAACACCGGGGAGCTGTTTTTT. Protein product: CASSPSGGSNTGELFF.

The CDR3 DNA reads as TGCGCCAGCAGCCATGACAGGGGGCTCAATGAGCAGTTCTTC. The encoded protein is CASSHDRGLNEQFF. This sequence joins TRBV4-1 and TRBJ2-1; 10 bases match TRBD1. The J segment lost 6 bases and the V segment lost 3 bases, leaving 2 bases of the junction unmatched. The CDR3 is made up of 14 amino acids. The germline V gene has CDR1 MGHRA and CDR2 YSYEKL.

Written as DNA, the CDR3 is TGTGCCAGCAGCTTAGATGCTAGCGGGAGCTACGAGCAGTACTTC. Amino acids: CASSLDASGSYEQYF. The chain carries TRBV7-7 and TRBJ2-7; 10 bases fit TRBD2. V dropped 1 base and J dropped 3; count of bases not matched to a gene: 3. Germline CDR1 SSHAT, CDR2 FNYEAQ (reference sequence). The CDR3 runs to 15 residues.

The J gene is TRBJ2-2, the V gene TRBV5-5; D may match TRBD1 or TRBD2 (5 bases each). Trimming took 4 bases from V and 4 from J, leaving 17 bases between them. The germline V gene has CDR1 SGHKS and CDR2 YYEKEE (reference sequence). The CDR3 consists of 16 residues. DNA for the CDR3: TGTGCCAGCAGCCCCCGGGGCCAGGGTCCCACCGGGGAGCTGTTTTTT. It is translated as CASSPRGQGPTGELFF.

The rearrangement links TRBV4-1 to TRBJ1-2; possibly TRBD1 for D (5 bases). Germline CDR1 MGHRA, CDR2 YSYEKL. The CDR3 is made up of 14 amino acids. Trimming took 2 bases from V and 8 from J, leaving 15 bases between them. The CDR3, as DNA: TGCGCCAGCAGCCAATTTTTGGGGCGCGGGGGCTACACCTTC. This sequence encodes CASSQFLGRGGYTF.

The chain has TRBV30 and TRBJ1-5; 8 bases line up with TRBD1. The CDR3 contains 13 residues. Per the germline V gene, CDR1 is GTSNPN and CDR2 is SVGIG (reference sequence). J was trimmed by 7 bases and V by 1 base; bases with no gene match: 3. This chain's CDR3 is CAWSGTGKQPQHF. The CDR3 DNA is TGTGCCTGGAGTGGGACAGGGAAGCAGCCCCAGCATTTT.

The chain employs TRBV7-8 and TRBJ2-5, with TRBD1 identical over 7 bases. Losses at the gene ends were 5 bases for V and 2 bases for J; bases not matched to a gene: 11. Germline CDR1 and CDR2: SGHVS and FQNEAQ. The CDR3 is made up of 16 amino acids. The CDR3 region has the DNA TGTGCCAGCAGCCCGAGCGACAGGGTTGGGCAAGAGACCCAGTACTTC. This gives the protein CASSPSDRVGQETQYF.

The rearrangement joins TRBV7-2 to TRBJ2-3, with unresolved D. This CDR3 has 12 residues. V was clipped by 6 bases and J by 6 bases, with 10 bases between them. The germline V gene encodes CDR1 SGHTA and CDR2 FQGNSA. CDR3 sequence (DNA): TGTGCCAGCAGTTATTTCGGGGATACGCAGTATTTT. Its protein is CASSYFGDTQYF. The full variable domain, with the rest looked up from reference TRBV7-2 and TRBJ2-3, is GAGVSQSPSNKVTEKGKDVELRCDPISGHTALYWYRQSLGQGLEFLIYFQGNSAPDKSGLPSDRFSAERTGGSVSTLTIQRTQQEDSAVYLCASSYFGDTQYFGPGTRLTVL.

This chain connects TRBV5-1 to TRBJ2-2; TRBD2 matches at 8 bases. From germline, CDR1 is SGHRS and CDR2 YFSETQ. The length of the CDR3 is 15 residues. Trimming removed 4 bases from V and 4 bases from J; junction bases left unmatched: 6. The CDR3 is CASSPGTRPTGELFF. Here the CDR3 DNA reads TGCGCCAGCAGCCCCGGGACTAGACCCACCGGGGAGCTGTTTTTT.

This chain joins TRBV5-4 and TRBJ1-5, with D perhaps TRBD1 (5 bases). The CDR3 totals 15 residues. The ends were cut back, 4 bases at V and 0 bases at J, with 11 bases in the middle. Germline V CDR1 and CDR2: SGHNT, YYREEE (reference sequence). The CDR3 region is CASSRDGNSNQPQHF. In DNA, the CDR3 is TGTGCCAGCAGCCGGGACGGCAATAGCAATCAGCCCCAGCATTTT.

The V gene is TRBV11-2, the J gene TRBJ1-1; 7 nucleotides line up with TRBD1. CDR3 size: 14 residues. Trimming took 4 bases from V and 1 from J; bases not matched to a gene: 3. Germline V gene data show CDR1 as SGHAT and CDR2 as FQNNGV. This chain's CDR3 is CASSWDRENTEAFF. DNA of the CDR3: TGTGCCAGCAGCTGGGACAGAGAGAACACTGAAGCTTTCTTT.

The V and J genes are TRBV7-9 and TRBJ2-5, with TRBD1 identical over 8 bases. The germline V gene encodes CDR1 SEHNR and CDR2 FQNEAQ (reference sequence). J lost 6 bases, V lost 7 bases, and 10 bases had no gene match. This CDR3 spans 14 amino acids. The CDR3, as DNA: TGTGCCAGCACTCCACGGACAGGGTGGAAGACCCAGTACTTC. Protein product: CASTPRTGWKTQYF.

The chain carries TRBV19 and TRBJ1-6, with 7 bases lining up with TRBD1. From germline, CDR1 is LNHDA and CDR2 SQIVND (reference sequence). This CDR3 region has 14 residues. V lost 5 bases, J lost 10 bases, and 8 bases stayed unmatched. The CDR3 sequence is CASSPRQGWSPLHF. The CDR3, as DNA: TGTGCCAGTAGTCCTCGACAGGGTTGGTCACCCCTCCACTTT.

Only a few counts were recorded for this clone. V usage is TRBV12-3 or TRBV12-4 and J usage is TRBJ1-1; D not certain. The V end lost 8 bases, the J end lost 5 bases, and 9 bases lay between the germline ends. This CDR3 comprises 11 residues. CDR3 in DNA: TGTGCCAGCGCTAGAAGTACTGAAGCTTTCTTT. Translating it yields CASARSTEAFF.

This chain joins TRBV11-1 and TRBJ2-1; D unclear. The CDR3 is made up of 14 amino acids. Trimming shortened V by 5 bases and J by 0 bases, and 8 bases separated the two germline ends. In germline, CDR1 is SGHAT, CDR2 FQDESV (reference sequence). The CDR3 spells CASSPGRSYNEQFF. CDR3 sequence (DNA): TGTGCCAGCAGCCCTGGACGCTCCTACAATGAGCAGTTCTTC.

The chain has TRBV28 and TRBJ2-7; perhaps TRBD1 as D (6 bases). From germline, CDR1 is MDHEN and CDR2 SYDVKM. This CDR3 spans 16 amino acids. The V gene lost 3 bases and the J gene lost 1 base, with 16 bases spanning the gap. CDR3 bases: TGTGCCAGCAGTTTTGGGGGCGGAGCGGTTTCCTACGAGCAGTACTTC. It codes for CASSFGGGAVSYEQYF.

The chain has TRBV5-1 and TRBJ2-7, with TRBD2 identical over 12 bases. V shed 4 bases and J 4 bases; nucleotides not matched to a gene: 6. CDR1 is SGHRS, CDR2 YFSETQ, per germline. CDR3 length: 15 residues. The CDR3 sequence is CASSPGGTSGYEQYF. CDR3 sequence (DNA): TGCGCCAGCAGCCCCGGGGGGACTAGCGGGTACGAGCAGTACTTC.

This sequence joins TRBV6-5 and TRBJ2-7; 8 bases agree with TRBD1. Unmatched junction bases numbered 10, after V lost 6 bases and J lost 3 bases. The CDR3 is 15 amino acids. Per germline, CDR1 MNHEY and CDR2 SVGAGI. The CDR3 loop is CASSPAGGAGYEQYF. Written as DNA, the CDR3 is TGTGCCAGCAGCCCCGCAGGGGGCGCTGGCTACGAGCAGTACTTC.

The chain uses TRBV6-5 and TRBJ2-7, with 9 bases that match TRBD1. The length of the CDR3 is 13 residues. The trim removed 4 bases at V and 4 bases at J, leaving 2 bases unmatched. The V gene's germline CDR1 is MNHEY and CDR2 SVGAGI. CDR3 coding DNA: TGTGCCAGCAGTTCACAGGGGGCTTACGAGCAGTACTTC. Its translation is CASSSQGAYEQYF.

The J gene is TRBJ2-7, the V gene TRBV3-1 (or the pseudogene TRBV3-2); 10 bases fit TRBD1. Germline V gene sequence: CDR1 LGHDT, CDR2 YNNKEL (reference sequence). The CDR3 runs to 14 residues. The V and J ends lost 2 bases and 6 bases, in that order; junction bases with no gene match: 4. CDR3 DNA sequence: TGTGCCAGCAGCCAAAGTGACAGGGGGCTCGAGCAGTACTTC. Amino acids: CASSQSDRGLEQYF.

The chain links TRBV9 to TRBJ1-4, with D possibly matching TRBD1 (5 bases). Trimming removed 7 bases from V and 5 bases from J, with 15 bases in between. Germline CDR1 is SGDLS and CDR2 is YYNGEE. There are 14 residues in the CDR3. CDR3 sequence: CASLVGRGNEKLFF. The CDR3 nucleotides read TGTGCCAGCTTGGTCGGGAGGGGAAATGAAAAACTGTTTTTT.

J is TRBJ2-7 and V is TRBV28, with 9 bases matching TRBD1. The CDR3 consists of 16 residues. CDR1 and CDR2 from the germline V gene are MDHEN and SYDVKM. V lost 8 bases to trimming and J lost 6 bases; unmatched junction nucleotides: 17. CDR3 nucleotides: TGTGCCAGCGGGGACCCCGGGACAGGGTTTTTGAGCGAGCAGTACTTC. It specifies CASGDPGTGFLSEQYF.

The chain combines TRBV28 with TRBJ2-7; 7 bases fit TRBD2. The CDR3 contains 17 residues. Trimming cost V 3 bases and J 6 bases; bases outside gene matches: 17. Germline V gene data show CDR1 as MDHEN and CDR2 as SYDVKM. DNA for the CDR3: TGTGCCAGCAGTTTGTTAACATCGGGAGGAGCAAAAACCGAGCAGTACTTC. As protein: CASSLLTSGGAKTEQYF.